The sequence of this TCR beta chain was determined in a study of early T cells in non-severe SARS-CoV-2 infection. Across the whole study: Chains were not paired, and sequencing was done on bulk RNA from unsorted whole blood.

Whole-study findings and limits: Reliance on VDJdb matching favored anti-spike CD8 responses; private and CD4 specificities were missed.

CDR3 length: 12 amino acids. Trimming shortened V by 4 bases and J by 5 bases, and 9 bases separated the two germline ends. The germline gives CDR1 SGHRS, CDR2 YFSETQ. There are many counts of this clonotype. Its antigen is undetermined. Individual cDNA molecules received unique molecular identifiers. TCRdb analysed the 5' RACE reads with MiXCR anew, one entry per CDR3 protein. The sample shows about 38,000 distinct CDR3 sequences, less than 7.5% of them seen only once. This sequence originates from an adult who was a healthcare worker with PCR-confirmed SARS-CoV-2 infection or an uninfected control (not recorded which). J is TRBJ2-5 and V is TRBV5-1; D gene unclear. Sequenced here: whole blood, sampled at baseline. In DNA, the CDR3 is TGCGCCAGCAGCCCGATGGGTGAGACCCAGTACTTC. Protein product: CASSPMGETQYF.